These 8 T cell receptor beta chains were sequenced from one sample in a study of shared clonotypes between healthy human individuals. Using immunoSEQ multiplex PCR, the repertoire was profiled, and TCRdb retains in-frame clones only, with some absent. The sample carries roughly 2.5 million clones, roughly 92% recorded once. Sequenced input: naive CD4+ T cells sorted from blood. Subset: CD45RA+ positively selected. These receptors were collected from a man younger than 35 in good health.

This clone was detected only a few times. The V and J genes are TRBV5-6 and TRBJ1-5; possibly TRBD1 for D (6 bases). Germline CDR1 is SGHDT and CDR2 is YYEEEE. Trimming shortened V by 4 bases and J by 6 bases, and 17 bases separated the two germline ends. CDR3 size: 15 residues. CDR3 in DNA: TGTGCCAGCAGCCCCGGCTGGGGGCGCGGTCAGCCCCAGCATTTT. Protein sequence: CASSPGWGRGQPQHF.

The V gene is TRBV30, the J gene TRBJ2-5; tentatively, D is TRBD2 (5 bases). The CDR3 runs 15 residues. Trimming cost V 0 bases and J 4 bases, with 15 bases left between them. In germline, CDR1 is GTSNPN, CDR2 SVGIG (reference sequence). The CDR3 here is CAWSVGVGVAETQYF. CDR3 sequence (DNA): TGTGCCTGGAGTGTAGGCGTGGGAGTGGCAGAGACCCAGTACTTC.

The CDR3 spells CASSERTGGRVETQYF. The CDR3 coding sequence is TGTGCCAGCAGTGAAAGGACAGGGGGCAGGGTGGAGACCCAGTACTTC. The chain has TRBV6-1 and TRBJ2-5, with 11 positions matching TRBD1. The CDR3 totals 16 residues. CDR1 and CDR2 (germline): MNHNS, SASEGT. With 2 bases clipped from V and 5 bases from J, the junction kept 7 bases outside the gene matches.

The J gene is TRBJ2-6, the V gene TRBV30, with D possibly matching TRBD1 (6 bases). The germline gives CDR1 GTSNPN, CDR2 SVGIG (reference sequence). This CDR3 is built from 15 residues. V was cut by 4 bases and J by 1 base, with 11 bases left in between. CDR3 DNA sequence: TGTGCCTGGACGGAAGGACAGTCTGGGGCCAACGTCCTGACTTTC. This encodes CAWTEGQSGANVLTF.

The genes are TRBV2 and TRBJ2-7; TRBD1 agrees at 10 bases. J lost 5 bases, V lost 2 bases, and 9 bases had no gene match. Germline V gene sequence: CDR1 SNHLY, CDR2 FYNNEI. The CDR3 totals 16 residues. CDR3 coding DNA: TGTGCCAGCAGTGAATCGGGACAGGGGACGGAGCACGAGCAGTACTTC. The encoded protein is CASSESGQGTEHEQYF.

DNA of the CDR3: TGTGCCAGCCCCGGACTTAAACAGGGCACGGCCGAGCAGTACTTC. It encodes CASPGLKQGTAEQYF. This chain uses TRBV6-1 with TRBJ2-7; TRBD1 is a possible D gene (6 bases). The CDR3 is 15 amino acids. Germline V CDR1 and CDR2: MNHNS, SASEGT. V dropped 8 bases and J dropped 6 bases, with 23 bases sitting between them.

This clone was seen once. This chain connects TRBV5-1 to TRBJ1-1, with D possibly matching TRBD1 (5 bases). V lost 0 bases to trimming and J lost 0 bases, with 9 bases between them. The CDR3 length is 15 residues. Germline CDR1 and CDR2: SGHRS and YFSETQ. In nucleotides, the CDR3 is TGCGCCAGCAGCTTGGTTGGGGCCGTGAACACTGAAGCTTTCTTT. Its translation is CASSLVGAVNTEAFF.

The genes are TRBV23-1 and TRBJ2-7, with a tentative D call TRBD1 (6 bases). TRBV23-1 is known as an ORF, though its function is uncertain. Trimming took off 0 bases at V and 7 bases at J, with 13 bases between the two ends. There are 14 residues in the CDR3. CDR3 loop: CASSQSAGDREQYF. The CDR3 region has the DNA TGCGCCAGCAGTCAATCGGCAGGGGATCGGGAGCAGTACTTC.